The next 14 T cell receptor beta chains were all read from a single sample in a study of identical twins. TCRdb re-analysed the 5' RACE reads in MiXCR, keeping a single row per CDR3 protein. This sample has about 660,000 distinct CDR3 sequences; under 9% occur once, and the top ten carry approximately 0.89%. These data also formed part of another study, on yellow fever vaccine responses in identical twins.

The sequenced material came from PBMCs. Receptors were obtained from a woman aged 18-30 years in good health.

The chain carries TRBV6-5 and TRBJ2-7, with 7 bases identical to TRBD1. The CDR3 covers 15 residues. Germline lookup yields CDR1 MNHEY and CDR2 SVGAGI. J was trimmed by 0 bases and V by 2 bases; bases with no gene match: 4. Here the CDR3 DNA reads TGTGCCAGCAGTTACAAGGGGGCCAGCTCCTACGAGCAGTACTTC. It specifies CASSYKGASSYEQYF.

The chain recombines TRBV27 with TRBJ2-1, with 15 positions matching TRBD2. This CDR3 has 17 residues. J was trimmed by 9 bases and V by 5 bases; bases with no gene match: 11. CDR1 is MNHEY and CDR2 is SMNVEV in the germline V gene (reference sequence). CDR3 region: CASSLPGTSGGRSEQFF. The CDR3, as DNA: TGTGCCAGCAGTCTCCCAGGGACTAGCGGGGGGCGCAGTGAGCAGTTCTTC.

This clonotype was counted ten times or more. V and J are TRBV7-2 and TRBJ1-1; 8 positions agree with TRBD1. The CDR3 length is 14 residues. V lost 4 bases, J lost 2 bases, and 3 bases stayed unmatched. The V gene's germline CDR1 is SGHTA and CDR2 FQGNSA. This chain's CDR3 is CASSSTGANTEAFF. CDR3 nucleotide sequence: TGTGCCAGCAGCTCGACAGGGGCCAACACTGAAGCTTTCTTT.

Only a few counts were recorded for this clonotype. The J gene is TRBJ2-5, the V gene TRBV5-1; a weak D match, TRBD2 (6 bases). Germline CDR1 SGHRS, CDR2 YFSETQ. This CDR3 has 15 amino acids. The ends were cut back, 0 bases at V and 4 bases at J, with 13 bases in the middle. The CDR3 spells CASSLVRGSVETQYF. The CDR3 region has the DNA TGCGCCAGCAGCTTGGTTCGGGGGTCGGTAGAGACCCAGTACTTC. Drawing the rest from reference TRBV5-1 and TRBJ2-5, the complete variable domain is KAGVTQTPRYLIKTRGQQVTLSCSPISGHRSVSWYQQTPGQGLQFLFEYFSETQRNKGNFPGRFSGRQFSNSRSEMNVSTLELGDSALYLCASSLVRGSVETQYFGPGTRLLVL.

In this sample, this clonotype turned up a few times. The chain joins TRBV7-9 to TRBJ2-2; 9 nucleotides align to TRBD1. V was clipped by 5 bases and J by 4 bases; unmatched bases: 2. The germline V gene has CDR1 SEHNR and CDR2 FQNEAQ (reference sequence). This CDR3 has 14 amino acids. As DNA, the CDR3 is TGTGCCAGCAGCCGACAGGGGGTCACCGGGGAGCTGTTTTTT. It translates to CASSRQGVTGELFF.

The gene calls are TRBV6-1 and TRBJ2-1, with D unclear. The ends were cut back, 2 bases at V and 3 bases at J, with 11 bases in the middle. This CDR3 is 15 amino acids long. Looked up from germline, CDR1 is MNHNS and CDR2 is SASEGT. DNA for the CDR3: TGTGCCAGCAGTGAACCAAGGAAAATCTACAATGAGCAGTTCTTC. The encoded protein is CASSEPRKIYNEQFF.

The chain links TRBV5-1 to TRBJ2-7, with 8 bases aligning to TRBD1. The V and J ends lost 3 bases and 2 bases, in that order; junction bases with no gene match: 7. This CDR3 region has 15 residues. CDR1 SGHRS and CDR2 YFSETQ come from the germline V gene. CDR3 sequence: CASSSRQGSPYEQYF. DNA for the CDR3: TGCGCCAGCAGCTCCCGACAGGGGAGTCCCTACGAGCAGTACTTC. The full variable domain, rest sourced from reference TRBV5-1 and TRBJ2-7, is KAGVTQTPRYLIKTRGQQVTLSCSPISGHRSVSWYQQTPGQGLQFLFEYFSETQRNKGNFPGRFSGRQFSNSRSEMNVSTLELGDSALYLCASSSRQGSPYEQYFGPGTRLTVT.

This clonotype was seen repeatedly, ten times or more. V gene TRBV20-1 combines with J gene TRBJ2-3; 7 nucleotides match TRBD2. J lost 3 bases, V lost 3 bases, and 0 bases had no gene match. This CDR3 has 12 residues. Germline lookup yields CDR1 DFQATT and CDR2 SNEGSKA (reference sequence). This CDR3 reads CSARGGTDTQYF. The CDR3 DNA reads TGCAGTGCTAGGGGGGGGACAGATACGCAGTATTTT.

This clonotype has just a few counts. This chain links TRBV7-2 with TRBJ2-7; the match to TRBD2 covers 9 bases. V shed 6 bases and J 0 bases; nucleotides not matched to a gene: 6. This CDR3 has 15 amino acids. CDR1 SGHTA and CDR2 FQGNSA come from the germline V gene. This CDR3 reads CASRYTSGSSYEQYF. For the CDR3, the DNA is TGTGCCAGCAGGTACACTAGCGGGTCCTCCTACGAGCAGTACTTC.

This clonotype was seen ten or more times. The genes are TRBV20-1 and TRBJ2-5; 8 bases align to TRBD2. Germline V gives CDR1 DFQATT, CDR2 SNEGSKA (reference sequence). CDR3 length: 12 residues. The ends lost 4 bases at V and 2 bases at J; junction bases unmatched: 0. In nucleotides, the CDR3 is TGCAGTGCTATAGCGGGGCAAGAGACCCAGTACTTC. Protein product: CSAIAGQETQYF.

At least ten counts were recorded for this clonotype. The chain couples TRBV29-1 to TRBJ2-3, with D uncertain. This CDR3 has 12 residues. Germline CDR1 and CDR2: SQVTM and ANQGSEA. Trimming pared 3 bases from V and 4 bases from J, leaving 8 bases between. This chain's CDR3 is CSVDDSPDTQYF. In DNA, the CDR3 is TGCAGCGTTGACGACTCCCCAGATACGCAGTATTTT.

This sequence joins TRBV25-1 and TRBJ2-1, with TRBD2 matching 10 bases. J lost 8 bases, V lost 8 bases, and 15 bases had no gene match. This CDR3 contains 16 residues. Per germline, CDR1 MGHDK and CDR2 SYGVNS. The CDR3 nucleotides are TGTGCCAGCGCCCCTGCGACTAGCGGGTCCTGGGATGAGCAGTTCTTC. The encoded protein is CASAPATSGSWDEQFF.

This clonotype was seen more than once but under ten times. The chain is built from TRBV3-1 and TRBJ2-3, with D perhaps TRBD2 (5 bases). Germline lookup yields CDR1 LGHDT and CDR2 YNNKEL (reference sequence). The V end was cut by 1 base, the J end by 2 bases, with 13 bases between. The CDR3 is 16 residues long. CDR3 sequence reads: CASSQVAGTLTDTQYF. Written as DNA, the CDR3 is TGTGCCAGCAGCCAAGTCGCGGGTACCCTCACAGATACGCAGTATTTT.

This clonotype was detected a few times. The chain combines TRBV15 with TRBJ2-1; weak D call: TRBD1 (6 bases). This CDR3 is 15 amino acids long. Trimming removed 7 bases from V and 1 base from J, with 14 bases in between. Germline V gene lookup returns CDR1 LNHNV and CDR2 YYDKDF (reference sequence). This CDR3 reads CATNFLGGSYNEQFF. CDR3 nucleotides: TGTGCCACCAACTTCCTAGGGGGTTCCTACAATGAGCAGTTCTTC.